This entry features one T cell receptor beta chain sequence. This same CDR3 is encoded by further DNA sequences in the sample. The sample belongs to a study of blood T cell repertoires in COVID-19. Across the whole study: The study drew acute and convalescent COVID-19 samples from the United States, Italy and Spain. Sample material is recorded as cDNA or gDNA derived from T cells, B-cell-depleted T cells, or PBMCs.

Generated by immunoSEQ multiplex PCR, the TCRdb table keeps only in-frame clones and is missing some. The profile covers 200,000 or so clones, with approximately 83% appearing a single time and around 2% taken by the ten largest. The clonotype comes from a woman aged 55-75 years with acute or convalescent COVID-19. Sequencing input: peripheral blood.

The CDR3 region has the DNA TGCAGCGTTGAGGGACAGGGGGCCTACGAGCAGTACTTC. Translating it yields CSVEGQGAYEQYF. This rearrangement joins TRBV29-1 to TRBJ2-7; 11 bases map to TRBD1. The CDR3 extends over 13 amino acids. V trimming: 3 bases; J trimming: 2 bases; junction bases outside the gene matches: 0. The germline V gene encodes CDR1 SQVTM and CDR2 ANQGSEA.